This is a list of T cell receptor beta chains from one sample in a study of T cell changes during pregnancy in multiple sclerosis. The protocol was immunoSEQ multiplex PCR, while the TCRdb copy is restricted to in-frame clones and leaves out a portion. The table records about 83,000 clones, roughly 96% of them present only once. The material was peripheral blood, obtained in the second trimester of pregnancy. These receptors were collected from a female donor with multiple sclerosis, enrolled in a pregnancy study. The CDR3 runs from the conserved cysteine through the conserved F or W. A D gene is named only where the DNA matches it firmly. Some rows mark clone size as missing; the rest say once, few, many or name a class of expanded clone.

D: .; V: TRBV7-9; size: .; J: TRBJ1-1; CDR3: CASSLGGENTEAFF; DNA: TGTGCCAGCAGCTTAGGGGGGGAGAACACTGAAGCTTTCTTT
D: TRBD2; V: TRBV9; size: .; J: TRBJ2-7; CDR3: CASSVLAGGTPHEQYF; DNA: TGTGCCAGCAGCGTACTAGCGGGAGGCACCCCTCACGAGCAGTACTTC
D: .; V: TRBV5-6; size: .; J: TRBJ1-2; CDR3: CASSLLGSGADYGYTF; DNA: TGTGCCAGCAGCTTGTTAGGTTCAGGGGCAGATTATGGCTACACCTTC
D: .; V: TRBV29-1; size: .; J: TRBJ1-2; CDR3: CSVESGGLYGYTF; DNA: TGCAGCGTTGAGTCTGGGGGACTATATGGCTACACCTTC
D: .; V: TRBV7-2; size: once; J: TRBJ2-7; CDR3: CASSPSGTRNEQYF; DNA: TGTGCCAGCAGCCCCTCCGGGACTCGAAACGAGCAGTACTTC
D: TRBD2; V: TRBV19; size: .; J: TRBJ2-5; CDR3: CASRTLAGDQETQYF; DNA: TGTGCCAGTAGGACACTAGCGGGAGACCAAGAGACCCAGTACTTC
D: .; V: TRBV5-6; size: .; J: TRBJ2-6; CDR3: CASSFSFYRGANVLTF; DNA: TGTGCCAGCAGCTTTTCTTTCTATCGTGGGGCCAACGTCCTGACTTTC
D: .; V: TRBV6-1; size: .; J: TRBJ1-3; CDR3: CASSEFPGDSGNTIYF; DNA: TGTGCCAGCAGTGAATTTCCAGGGGACTCTGGAAACACCATATATTTT
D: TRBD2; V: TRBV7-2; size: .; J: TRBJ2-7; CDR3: CASSLWTSGRGYEQYF; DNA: TGTGCCAGCAGCTTATGGACTAGCGGGAGAGGATACGAGCAGTACTTC
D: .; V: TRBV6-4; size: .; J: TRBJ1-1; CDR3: CASSDSGASEAFF; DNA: TGTGCCAGCAGTGACTCTGGGGCTTCTGAAGCTTTCTTT